This T cell receptor beta chain was sequenced in a study of blood T cell repertoires in COVID-19. Across the study: PBMCs, B-cell-depleted T cells, or T cells were the source of the cDNA or gDNA that made up the material.

Original handling: From reference gene primer amplification, estimates of nucleated cell counts were derived. Assay used: immunoSEQ multiplex PCR; TCRdb lists only in-frame clones, some missing. That table gives V, J and clone size, and the DNA gave D and trimming. The top ten hold 44% of the sample, which has 80,000 to 95,000 clones, about four fifths seen once. This clone was detected ten times or more. Other DNA sequences in this sample translate to the same CDR3. This receptor was obtained from a man aged 80 or over with acute or convalescent COVID-19. Source material: peripheral blood.

This chain's CDR3 is CASSLRGTEAFF. CDR3 sequence (DNA): TGTGCCAGCAGCTTGCGCGGGACTGAAGCTTTCTTT. The genes are TRBV5-6 and TRBJ1-1, with no clear D. Germline CDR1 is SGHDT and CDR2 is YYEEEE. CDR3 size: 12 residues. V was clipped by 1 base and J by 5 bases, with 6 bases between them.